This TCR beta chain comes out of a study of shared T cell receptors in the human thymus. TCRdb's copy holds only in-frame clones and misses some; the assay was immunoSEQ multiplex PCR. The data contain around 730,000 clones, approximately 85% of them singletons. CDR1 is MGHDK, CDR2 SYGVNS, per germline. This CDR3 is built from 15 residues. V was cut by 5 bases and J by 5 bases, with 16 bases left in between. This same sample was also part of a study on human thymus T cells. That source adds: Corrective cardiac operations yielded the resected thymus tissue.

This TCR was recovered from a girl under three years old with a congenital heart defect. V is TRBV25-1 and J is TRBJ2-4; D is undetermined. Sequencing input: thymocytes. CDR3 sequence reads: CASSPRKPAQNIQYF. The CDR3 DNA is TGTGCCAGCAGTCCGAGAAAGCCCGCCCAAAACATTCAGTACTTC.